The 10 T cell receptor beta chains presented below share a single source sample, sequenced in a study of T-cell reconstitution after alpha-beta-depleted transplantation in children. Molecular barcoding with unique molecular identifiers was used for the TCRbeta library. In TCRdb, the PCR reads were re-called with MiXCR into one record per CDR3 protein. The sample has some 310,000 distinct CDR3 sequences; around 25% are singletons. Sequencing was performed on PBMCs, mostly from graft donor cells, taken 180 days after TCRalphabeta/CD19-depleted stem cell transplant. Receptors were obtained from a male patient younger than 18 who had a stem cell transplant for acute lymphoblastic leukemia, so the T cells may come from the graft donor.

This clonotype was observed a few times. This sequence joins TRBV7-9 and TRBJ2-4, with a possible D match to TRBD1 (5 bases). Trimming shortened V by 2 bases and J by 5 bases, and 19 bases separated the two germline ends. The CDR3 length is 17 residues. Germline loops: CDR1 SEHNR, CDR2 FQNEAQ (reference sequence). CDR3 sequence: CASSLPPETVIQNIQYF. The CDR3 coding sequence is TGTGCCAGCAGCTTACCCCCCGAGACAGTTATCCAAAACATTCAGTACTTC. Based on the CDR3 plus reference TRBV7-9 and TRBJ2-4, the full variable domain is DTGVSQNPRHKITKRGQNVTFRCDPISEHNRLYWYRQTLGQGPEFLTYFQNEAQLEKSRLLSDRFSAERPKGSFSTLEIQRTEQGDSAMYLCASSLPPETVIQNIQYFGAGTRLSVL.

This clonotype was seen a few times. The CDR3 nucleotides are TGCGCCAGCAGCTTGGGGGGAGGAATAGGCCATGAGCAGTTCTTC. Translation: CASSLGGGIGHEQFF. V is TRBV5-1 and J is TRBJ2-1; a weak D match, TRBD2 (6 bases). The CDR3 is 15 residues long. In germline, CDR1 is SGHRS, CDR2 YFSETQ. V gave up 0 bases and J gave up 8 bases, with 15 bases separating them.

This clonotype occurred a few times. The chain is built from TRBV12-5 and TRBJ2-7; unclear D gene. Per the germline V gene, CDR1 is LGHNT and CDR2 is FRNRAP. CDR3 length: 13 amino acids. V gave up 5 bases and J gave up 2 bases, with 10 bases separating them. CDR3 loop: CASGRGSAYEQYF. In DNA form, the CDR3 reads TGTGCTAGTGGTCGAGGCAGCGCCTACGAGCAGTACTTC.

This clonotype was counted a few times. The chain couples TRBV3-1 to TRBJ2-1, with 9 bases matching TRBD2. Germline CDR1 and CDR2: LGHDT and YNNKEL (reference sequence). This CDR3 contains 17 residues. The ends lost 4 bases at V and 7 bases at J; junction bases unmatched: 14. In DNA form, the CDR3 reads TGTGCCAGCAGCCCCTATCGAGGCGGGAGGGCCGATAATGAGCAGTTCTTC. This codes for CASSPYRGGRADNEQFF.

This CDR3 reads CSARSQGYSNQPQHF. Here the CDR3 DNA reads TGCAGTGCTAGAAGTCAGGGGTATAGCAATCAGCCCCAGCATTTT. This chain connects TRBV20-1 to TRBJ1-5; weak D call: TRBD1 (6 bases). Germline-derived CDR1 and CDR2 are DFQATT and SNEGSKA (reference sequence). The CDR3 is 15 amino acids. Trimming removed 2 bases at V and 0 bases at J, with 11 bases between.

This clonotype was picked up a small number of times. CDR3 in amino acids: CASSLGVNQETQYF. The CDR3 nucleotides are TGCGCCAGCAGCTTGGGGGTAAACCAAGAGACCCAGTACTTC. The chain couples TRBV5-1 to TRBJ2-5, with D unclear. V dropped 0 bases and J dropped 0 bases, with 6 bases sitting between them. CDR3 length: 14 amino acids. Germline V gene data show CDR1 as SGHRS and CDR2 as YFSETQ.

This clonotype was detected only a few times. The chain recombines TRBV7-9 with TRBJ2-1, with D tentatively TRBD2 (6 bases). The CDR3 consists of 16 residues. V was clipped by 5 bases and J by 1 base, with 15 bases between them. Germline lookup yields CDR1 SEHNR and CDR2 FQNEAQ (reference sequence). CDR3: CASSPRDFPSYNEQFF. The CDR3 DNA reads as TGTGCCAGCAGCCCCCGGGACTTCCCTTCCTACAATGAGCAGTTCTTC.

This clonotype was seen only a few times. V gene TRBV7-9 combines with J gene TRBJ2-5; perhaps TRBD1 as D (5 bases). The V and J ends lost 5 bases and 4 bases respectively, with 20 bases between them. The CDR3 is 16 amino acids. CDR1 and CDR2 from the germline V gene are SEHNR and FQNEAQ (reference sequence). Here the CDR3 reads CASSAWWLRQLETQYF. CDR3 DNA sequence: TGTGCCAGCAGCGCTTGGTGGCTAAGACAGCTAGAGACCCAGTACTTC. Drawing the rest from reference TRBV7-9 and TRBJ2-5, the complete variable domain is DTGVSQNPRHKITKRGQNVTFRCDPISEHNRLYWYRQTLGQGPEFLTYFQNEAQLEKSRLLSDRFSAERPKGSFSTLEIQRTEQGDSAMYLCASSAWWLRQLETQYFGPGTRLLVL.

This clonotype came up a few times. The chain combines TRBV4-1 with TRBJ2-7; the D call may be TRBD1 or TRBD2 (5 bases each). The V gene's germline CDR1 is MGHRA and CDR2 YSYEKL. Trimming stripped 1 base from V and 12 bases from J, with 19 bases between. CDR3 size: 14 residues. The CDR3 is CASSQAVAAWGRYF. The CDR3 DNA reads as TGCGCCAGCAGCCAAGCTGTCGCAGCGTGGGGGAGGTACTTC.

The chain employs TRBV4-2 and TRBJ1-1; D is uncertain. The CDR3 has 15 amino acids. The ends were cut back, 4 bases at V and 0 bases at J, with 12 bases in the middle. Germline assignment: CDR1 LGHNA and CDR2 YNFKEQ. Here the CDR3 reads CASSRERLLNTEAFF. For the CDR3, the DNA is TGTGCCAGCAGCCGGGAGCGACTTCTGAACACTGAAGCTTTCTTT.